The table lists the clone carrying this T cell receptor beta chain with a few counts. No antigen is known for it. The sample originates from a study of T-cell memory formation after mild COVID-19. Overall study results and limits: CD4/CD8 balance held among clones contracting day 15 to 85, and later expanders leaned CD4+. That cross-reactive memory joined was suggested by some responding clones appearing in pre-infection memory. Whether day 37 second-wave clones are SARS-CoV-2-specific was not confirmed.

5'RACE primed from the constant segment yielded TCR alpha and TCR beta cDNA libraries bearing sample barcodes and UMIs. MiXCR, run by TCRdb on the 5' RACE reads, gives a single entry per CDR3 protein. The sample includes roughly 150,000 distinct CDR3 sequences, 10% to 15% seen only once; the top ten take approximately 3.3%. CDR3 length equals 15 residues. The V and J ends lost 5 bases and 3 bases respectively, with 16 bases between them. The V gene's germline CDR1 is SEHNR and CDR2 FQNEAQ (reference sequence). The chain recombines TRBV7-9 with TRBJ1-1; weak D call: TRBD1 (6 bases). The source is a man between 18 and 35 years old who had mild COVID-19 (a few samples of this study predate the infection). Cell type and time point are not known. Sequences were obtained from PBMCs or a T cell subset sorted from them (not recorded which). The CDR3: CASSPTGFADTEAFF. CDR3 bases: TGTGCCAGCAGCCCAACAGGGTTCGCAGACACTGAAGCTTTCTTT.